This TCR beta chain originates from a study of T cells in Graves' hyperthyroidism and ophthalmopathy. As for the study in general: Blood from the periphery was taken at initial diagnosis, before any treatment.

CDR1 and CDR2 (germline): SGHTA, FQGNSA. V lost 2 bases to trimming and J lost 7 bases, with 11 bases between them. CDR3 length equals 14 residues. It was RNA transcripts that yielded the amplified TCR beta CDR3 regions. HTBI primers were used for first-round RT-PCR of the TCR CDR3. TCRdb used MiXCR to reprocess the multiplex PCR reads, holding one entry per CDR3 protein. The sample comprises approximately 640,000 distinct CDR3 sequences, around 15% of which are singletons, and 3.8% rests with the top ten. A few counts support this clonotype. This sequence originates from a woman aged 25-40 years with Graves' hyperthyroidism. The rearrangement links TRBV7-2 to TRBJ1-4, with D unclear. Sequenced: blood. CDR3 coding DNA: TGTGCCAGCAGCTTAAGGTCCGATGCTGAAAAACTGTTTTTT. Translation gives CASSLRSDAEKLFF.